The following is a TCR beta chain sequence with its context. The antigen remains unidentified. V was pared by 6 bases and J by 0 bases, with 21 bases between. The CDR3 runs 17 residues. Germline lookup yields CDR1 MGHDK and CDR2 SYGVNS. The data belong to a study of CD8+CD57+ T cells in acquired aplastic anemia. Study at large: Isolated CD4+ and CD8+ cells, once sorted, yielded DNA averaging around 3.3 ug. In CD4+ cells, healthy donors produced an average of around 10 million reads. Study-wide points: Researchers report that 25 to 35 CD8+ CDR3 sequences appeared in both patients and controls. Levels of CD8+ Simpson's diversity were not significantly distinct in patients versus controls.

Template material for TCR beta VDJ and CDR3 profiling consisted of genomic DNA. Each CDR3 protein gets one entry after TCRdb re-called the reads with MiXCR. The sample lists about 210,000 distinct CDR3 sequences; 60% to 65% were seen once. The material sequenced was sorted CD4+, CD8+, or CD8+CD57+ T cells (not recorded which) from PBMCs. The chain is built from TRBV25-1 and TRBJ2-7, with D maybe TRBD2 (6 bases). The TCR comes from a human donor in good health. The CDR3 DNA reads as TGTGCCAGCAGCTTGGCCCGGGGTAGCGGTCGCTCCTACGAGCAGTACTTC. Translation gives CASSLARGSGRSYEQYF.